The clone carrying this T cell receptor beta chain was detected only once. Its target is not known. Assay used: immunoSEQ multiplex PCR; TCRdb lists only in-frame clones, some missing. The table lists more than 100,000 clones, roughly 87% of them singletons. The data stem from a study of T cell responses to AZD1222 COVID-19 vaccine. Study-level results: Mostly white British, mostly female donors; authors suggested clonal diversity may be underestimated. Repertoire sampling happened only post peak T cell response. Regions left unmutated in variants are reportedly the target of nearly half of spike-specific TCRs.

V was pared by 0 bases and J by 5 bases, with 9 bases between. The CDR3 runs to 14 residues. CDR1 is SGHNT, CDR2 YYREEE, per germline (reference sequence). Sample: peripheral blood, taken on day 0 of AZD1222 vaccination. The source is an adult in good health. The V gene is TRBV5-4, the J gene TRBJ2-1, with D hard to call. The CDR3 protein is CASSLAPKNNEQFF. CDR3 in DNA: TGTGCCAGCAGCTTGGCGCCCAAGAACAATGAGCAGTTCTTC.